This T cell receptor beta chain came from a study of graft-versus-host responses after intestinal transplantation. Study context: Following induction with anti-thymocyte globulin, all recipients were given tacrolimus and steroids for three to four years.

General study points: Among circulating GvH clones, peak levels were associated with early post-transplant declines in HvG clones. High graft-versus-host to host-versus-graft T cell clonal ratios marked allografts of patients with graft-donor macrochimerism.

As to this clone: Its cognate antigen is unknown.

Between the trimmed V and J ends, which lost 0 bases and 6 bases, there was a span of 10 bases. The germline CDR1 and CDR2 sequences are MGHDK and SYGVNS. There are 14 residues in the CDR3. Sequencing was performed with immunoSEQ multiplex PCR; in TCRdb, only in-frame clones are kept and a portion is missing. Of some 40,000 clones in the sample, 93% were seen once. The receptor's source is a human patient who received an intestinal transplant, so some T cells may come from the graft donor. The specimen comprised PBMCs, sampled around 720 days after intestinal transplantation. The V call is TRBV25-1, the J call TRBJ2-3; D unresolved. CDR3 coding DNA: TGTGCCAGCAGTGAATATAGAGAAGGGGATACGCAGTATTTT. Translation: CASSEYREGDTQYF.